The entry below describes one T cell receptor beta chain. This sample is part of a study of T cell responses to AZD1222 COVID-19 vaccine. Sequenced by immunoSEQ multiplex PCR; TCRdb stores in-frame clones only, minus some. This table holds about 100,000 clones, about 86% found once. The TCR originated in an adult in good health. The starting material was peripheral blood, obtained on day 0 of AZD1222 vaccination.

The CDR3 protein is CASRNFGTSYEQYF. The CDR3 DNA follows: TGTGCCAGCAGAAACTTCGGGACAAGCTACGAGCAGTACTTC. The V gene is TRBV28, the J gene TRBJ2-7; D might be TRBD1 (6 bases). V was trimmed by 6 bases and J by 3 bases, leaving 15 bases between them. In germline, CDR1 is MDHEN, CDR2 SYDVKM. The length of the CDR3 is 14 residues.